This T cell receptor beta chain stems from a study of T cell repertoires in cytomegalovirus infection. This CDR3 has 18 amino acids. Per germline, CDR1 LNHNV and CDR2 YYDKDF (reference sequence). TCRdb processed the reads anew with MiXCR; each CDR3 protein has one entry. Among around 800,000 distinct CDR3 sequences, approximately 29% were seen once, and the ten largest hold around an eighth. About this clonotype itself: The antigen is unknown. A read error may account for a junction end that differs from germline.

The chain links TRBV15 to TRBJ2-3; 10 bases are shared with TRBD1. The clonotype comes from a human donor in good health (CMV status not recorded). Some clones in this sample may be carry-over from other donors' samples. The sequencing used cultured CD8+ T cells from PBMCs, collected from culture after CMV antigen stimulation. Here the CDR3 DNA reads TGTGACACCAGCAGAGATAGCCCCCGGGACAGGGGCCAGGATACGCAGTATTTT. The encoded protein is CDTSRDSPRDRGQDTQYF.